The clone carrying this T cell receptor (beta chain) was picked up a small number of times. The antigen is not known. This entry is derived from a study of blood T cells in healthy people across ages. Between the trimmed V and J ends, which lost 6 bases and 12 bases, there was a span of 20 bases. CDR1 MNHEY and CDR2 SVGAGI come from the germline V gene. The CDR3 length is 13 residues. General study points: Higher diversity, along with more naive CD4+ cells, distinguished long-lived donors from aged donors. With age, beta diversity per million T cells declined roughly linearly, significantly by about 37. There was no known CMV status for donors, so expanded clonotype changes were possibly confounded.

Through a sample-barcoded 5' primer and a J-beta primer mix, a second PCR was run for roughly 7 to 11 cycles. Every sample produced at least 2.5 million CDR3-containing paired-end reads. TCRdb processed the 5' RACE reads anew with MiXCR; each CDR3 protein has one entry. The sample gives about 1.7 million distinct CDR3 sequences, roughly 30% of which show up once; 6.5% to 8.5% is in the top ten. The chain joins TRBV6-5 to TRBJ1-2; a possible D gene is TRBD1 (5 bases). The specimen was blood. This clonotype originated in a woman aged 25 to 39 in good health. CDR3 nucleotide sequence: TGTGCCAGCAGGTCCCCCACCGGGGCCGGCCACACCTTC. Protein: CASRSPTGAGHTF.